Sequencing of this T cell receptor beta chain was carried out in a study of blood T cells in healthy people across ages. Study summary: About one barcoded beta molecule was captured per two T cells (by template switching). General study points: Per million T cells, the diversity of TCR beta decreased roughly linearly as age advanced. Relative to aged donors, long-lived donors carried more naive CD4+ cells and displayed higher diversity.

For the second PCR, which ran for about 7 to 11 cycles, a sample-barcoded 5' primer and a J-beta primer mix were used. TCRdb used MiXCR to reprocess the 5' RACE reads, holding one entry per CDR3 protein. The table lists approximately 880,000 distinct CDR3 sequences, roughly 50% of them singletons. Turning to this clonotype: What it binds is not known.

The germline V gene encodes CDR1 MNHNS and CDR2 SASEGT. The CDR3 covers 15 residues. PBMCs, at least 6 million per sample, were isolated. The sequence was collected from a man younger than 40 in good health. The V and J genes are TRBV6-1 and TRBJ2-4; D may be TRBD1 (5 bases). The end of the DNA fits TRBJ2-7 better, so the J call may be wrong. The sample comprised blood. This CDR3 is CASSEAWASGYEQYF. In DNA, the CDR3 is TGTGCCAGCAGTGAAGCGTGGGCATCAGGGTACGAGCAGTACTTC.